The 4 T cell receptor beta chains below all came from one sample that was sequenced in a study of T cell responses to AZD1222 COVID-19 vaccine. Clones were read by immunoSEQ multiplex PCR, and TCRdb kept only the in-frame ones, dropping some. Seen here are approximately 50,000 clones, 70% to 90% observed once, and the top ten hold less than 9%. The starting material was peripheral blood, obtained 28 days after the second AZD1222 dose. These receptor sequences come from an adult who received the AZD1222 COVID-19 vaccine.

As concerns this clone: Other nucleotide sequences from this sample produce the same CDR3. V usage is TRBV2 and J usage is TRBJ1-2; D gene uncertain. CDR3 length: 14 amino acids. The V end was cut by 2 bases, the J end by 2 bases, with 9 bases between. Germline CDR1 is SNHLY and CDR2 is FYNNEI. The CDR3 loop is CASSESGGNYGYTF. Written as DNA, the CDR3 is TGTGCCAGCAGTGAATCTGGCGGAAACTATGGCTACACCTTC.

The chain carries TRBV6-5 and TRBJ2-2; D possibly corresponds to TRBD1 (5 bases). The CDR3 loop spans 15 amino acids. The germline gives CDR1 MNHEY, CDR2 SVGAGI. Between the trimmed V and J ends, which lost 4 bases and 4 bases, there was a span of 13 bases. The CDR3 nucleotides read TGTGCCAGCAGTTCCCCGAGACAGAGCACCGGGGAGCTGTTTTTT. Translated, it gives CASSSPRQSTGELFF.

This chain uses TRBV15 with TRBJ1-3; D unresolved. Per the germline V gene, CDR1 is LNHNV and CDR2 is YYDKDF (reference sequence). This CDR3 comprises 16 residues. Trimming stripped 6 bases from V and 4 bases from J, with 19 bases between. The DNA of the CDR3 is TGTGCCACCAGAGAACCCAAGAACCACCCAGGAAACACCATATATTTT. This gives the protein CATREPKNHPGNTIYF.

The chain recombines TRBV4-2 with TRBJ1-6; 7 bases are a match to TRBD1. Germline V lookup: CDR1 LGHNA, CDR2 YNFKEQ. CDR3 size: 20 residues. Unmatched junction bases numbered 15, after V lost 0 bases and J lost 4 bases. The CDR3 nucleotides are TGTGCCAGCAGCCAAGATCAGGGGGGGCCAGACAGGGTTTATAATTCACCCCTCCACTTT. Encoded protein: CASSQDQGGPDRVYNSPLHF.